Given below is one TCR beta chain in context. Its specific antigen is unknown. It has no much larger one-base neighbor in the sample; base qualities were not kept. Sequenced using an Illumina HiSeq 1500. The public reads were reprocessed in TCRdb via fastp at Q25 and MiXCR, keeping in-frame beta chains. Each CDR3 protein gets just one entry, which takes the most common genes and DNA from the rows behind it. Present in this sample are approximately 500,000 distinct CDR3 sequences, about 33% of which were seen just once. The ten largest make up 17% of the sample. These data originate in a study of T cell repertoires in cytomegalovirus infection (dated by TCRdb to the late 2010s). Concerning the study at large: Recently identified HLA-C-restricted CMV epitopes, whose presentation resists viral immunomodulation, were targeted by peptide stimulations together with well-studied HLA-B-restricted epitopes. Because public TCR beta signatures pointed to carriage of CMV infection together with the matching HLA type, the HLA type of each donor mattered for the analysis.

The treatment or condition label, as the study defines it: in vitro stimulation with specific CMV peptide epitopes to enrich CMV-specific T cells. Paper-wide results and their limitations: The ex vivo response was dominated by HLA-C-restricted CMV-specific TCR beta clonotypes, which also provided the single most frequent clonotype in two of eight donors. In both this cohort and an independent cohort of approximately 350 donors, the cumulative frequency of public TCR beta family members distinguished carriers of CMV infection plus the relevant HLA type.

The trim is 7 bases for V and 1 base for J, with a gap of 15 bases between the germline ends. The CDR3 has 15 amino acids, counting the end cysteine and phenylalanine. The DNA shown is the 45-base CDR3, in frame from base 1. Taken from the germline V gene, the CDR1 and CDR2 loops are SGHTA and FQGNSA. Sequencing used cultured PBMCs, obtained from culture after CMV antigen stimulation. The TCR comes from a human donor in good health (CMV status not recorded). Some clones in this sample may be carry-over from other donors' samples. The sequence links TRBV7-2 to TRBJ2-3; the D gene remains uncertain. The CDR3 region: CASTRRRERTDTQYF. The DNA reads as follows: TGTGCCAGCACTCGAAGGCGCGAACGCACAGATACGCAGTATTTT.